This T cell receptor beta chain was identified in a study of blood T cells in healthy people across ages. This clonotype was seen a few times. PCR was performed a second time for roughly 7 to 12 cycles using a sample-barcoded 5' primer and a J-beta primer mix. Every sample gave at least 2.5 million paired-end reads containing CDR3. TCRdb fed the 5' RACE reads into MiXCR, producing one record per CDR3 protein. The table shows some 1.7 million distinct CDR3 sequences, with 25% to 30% occurring only once. Germline V gives CDR1 SGHRS, CDR2 YFSETQ. The CDR3 length is 15 residues. Between the trimmed V and J ends, which lost 3 bases and 2 bases, there was a span of 12 bases.

The genes are TRBV5-1 and TRBJ2-4, with D possibly TRBD2 on 6 matching bases. This sequence was found in a woman aged 25 to 39 in good health. The sequenced material came from blood. CDR3: CASSSLGGSKNIQYF. The DNA of the CDR3 is TGCGCCAGCAGCTCCCTCGGGGGATCCAAAAACATTCAGTACTTC.